The 11 T cell receptor beta chains in this list originate from one sample, sequenced in a study of blood T cells in healthy people across ages. The use of a sample-barcoded 5' primer and a J-beta primer mix characterized a second PCR of roughly 6 to 11 cycles. TCRdb analysed the 5' RACE reads with MiXCR anew, one entry per CDR3 protein. The sample has about 510,000 distinct CDR3 sequences, about 29% seen once. The same sample was also studied in work on T cells of mothers and their children.

Material: blood. The receptors here all came from a boy between 2 and 15 years old in good health.

J is TRBJ2-5 and V is TRBV7-9; possible D gene TRBD1, 7 bases. CDR3 size: 16 residues. V lost 4 bases and J lost 1, with 16 bases in between. The germline V gene encodes CDR1 SEHNR and CDR2 FQNEAQ (reference sequence). The CDR3 DNA is TGTGCCAGCAGCTCAAATGGCGGGACAGCCCAAGAGACCCAGTACTTC. Protein product: CASSSNGGTAQETQYF.

This clonotype has just a few counts. The chain couples TRBV7-9 to TRBJ2-2; D assignment may be TRBD1 or TRBD2 (5 bases each). Trimming cost V 4 bases and J 2 bases, with 17 bases left between them. The CDR3 totals 17 residues. CDR1 and CDR2 (germline): SEHNR, FQNEAQ (reference sequence). CDR3 loop: CASSSSFTGRNTGELFF. The CDR3 DNA is TGTGCCAGCAGCTCTTCCTTTACGGGGCGTAACACCGGGGAGCTGTTTTTT.

The V and J genes are TRBV3-1 and TRBJ2-5; 11 bases match TRBD2. This CDR3 comprises 16 residues. The germline gives CDR1 LGHDT, CDR2 YNNKEL (reference sequence). The V gene end was trimmed by 2 bases and the J gene end by 5 bases; junction bases not matched to a gene: 7. The CDR3 protein is CASSQSSGGGRETQYF. CDR3 nucleotide sequence: TGTGCCAGCAGCCAAAGTAGCGGGGGGGGTCGGGAGACCCAGTACTTC.

V is TRBV12-5 and J is TRBJ2-3; the D gene is possibly TRBD1 (6 bases). The CDR3 extends over 19 amino acids. Germline V gene sequence: CDR1 LGHNT, CDR2 FRNRAP. V lost 1 base, J lost 0 bases, and 20 bases lay in between. CDR3 sequence: CASGLDPTGLYLSTDTQYF. The CDR3 bases are TGTGCTAGTGGTTTGGACCCGACAGGACTCTACCTTAGCACAGATACGCAGTATTTT.

The sample holds a few counts of this clonotype. The chain couples TRBV18 to TRBJ1-3; D gene uncertain. Trimming shortened V by 1 base and J by 0 bases, and 7 bases separated the two germline ends. Germline V lookup: CDR1 KGHSH, CDR2 LQKENI. The CDR3 totals 15 residues. CDR3 coding DNA: TGTGCCAGCTCACCACAGTCGTTCTCTGGAAACACCATATATTTT. Amino acids: CASSPQSFSGNTIYF.

The chain has TRBV19 and TRBJ2-6; D unresolved. This CDR3 is 16 amino acids long. Germline CDR1 reads LNHDA; CDR2 reads SQIVND (reference sequence). The V end was cut by 6 bases, the J end by 0 bases, with 12 bases between. CDR3 coding DNA: TGTGCCAGTAGCGGGTCCCAGTACTCTGGGGCCAACGTCCTGACTTTC. It encodes CASSGSQYSGANVLTF.

In regard to this clonotype: At one end the junction does not follow the germline gene, possibly because of a read error. This sequence joins TRBV12-3 or TRBV12-4 and TRBJ1-1; 8 bases match TRBD1. This CDR3 is 13 amino acids long. The CDR3 loop is CASSRTGNTEASF. The CDR3, as DNA: TGTGCCAGCAGCCGGACAGGGAACACTGAAGCTTCCTTT.

There are a few counts of this clonotype. The chain links TRBV7-2 to TRBJ2-5, with D uncertain. The J call could be wrong; TRBJ2-7 is a better fit for the DNA end. The germline V gene has CDR1 SGHTA and CDR2 FQGNSA. This CDR3 region has 14 residues. The CDR3 bases are TGTGCCAGCACCATAAGGTCCGAGACCTACGAGCAGTACTTC. The encoded protein is CASTIRSETYEQYF.

The chain is built from TRBV30 and TRBJ1-1, with D possibly TRBD1 on 5 matching bases. The V gene's germline CDR1 is GTSNPN and CDR2 SVGIG (reference sequence). The CDR3 length is 12 residues. Deletions cut 3 bases from V and 6 bases from J, with 11 bases between. CDR3 in DNA: TGTGCCTGGAGGACGGACACTCCTGAAGCTTTCTTT. This gives the protein CAWRTDTPEAFF.

CDR3 sequence: CASSFGLAGGNEQFF. The CDR3 DNA is TGTGCCAGCAGTTTTGGCCTAGCGGGAGGGAATGAGCAGTTCTTC. J is TRBJ2-5 and V is TRBV12-3 or TRBV12-4; 12 positions match TRBD2. The DNA end favors TRBJ2-1, so the J call may be wrong. The CDR3 has 15 residues.

This clonotype was recorded a few times. The chain recombines TRBV5-1 with TRBJ2-7, with a tentative D call TRBD2 (5 bases). This CDR3 has 15 residues. The germline gives CDR1 SGHRS, CDR2 YFSETQ. Deletions cut 3 bases from V and 5 bases from J, with 18 bases between. The CDR3 loop reads CASSSENLSRDEQYF. The DNA of the CDR3 is TGCGCCAGCAGCTCGGAGAACTTGTCGCGGGACGAGCAGTACTTC.